This T cell receptor beta chain was retrieved from a study of CD8+CD57+ T cells in acquired aplastic anemia. For the study at large: DNA per sorted CD4+ or CD8+ sample ranged roughly 0.17 to 27.4 ug, averaging roughly 3.2 ug. General observations from the study: Both patients and controls carried the same twenty-nine CD8+ CDR3 sequences.

CDR3 length: 14 residues. Per the germline V gene, CDR1 is LNHDA and CDR2 is SQIVND (reference sequence). V was trimmed by 3 bases and J by 1 base, leaving 9 bases between them. Genomic DNA templated the TCR beta VDJ and CDR3 profiling. One entry per CDR3 protein, called by TCRdb with MiXCR from the reads. The repertoire consists of more than 150,000 distinct CDR3 sequences, with less than 50% occurring once and the leading ten covering 3.2%. Patients picked for sequencing had shown CD8+CD57+ cell expansion detected by flow cytometry. At least ten counts were recorded for this clonotype. Its antigen is undetermined.

The specimen was sorted CD4+, CD8+, or CD8+CD57+ T cells (not recorded which) from PBMCs. This chain connects TRBV19 to TRBJ1-1; the D is unclear. The sequence was collected from a human donor with aplastic anemia. DNA of the CDR3: TGTGCCAGTAGTATCATGATAGGGAACACTGAAGCTTTCTTT. It translates to CASSIMIGNTEAFF. Combining the CDR3 with reference TRBV19 and TRBJ1-1 gives the whole variable domain DGGITQSPKYLFRKEGQNVTLSCEQNLNHDAMYWYRQDPGQGLRLIYYSQIVNDFQKGDIAEGYSVSREKKESFPLTVTSAQKNPTAFYLCASSIMIGNTEAFFGQGTRLTVV.